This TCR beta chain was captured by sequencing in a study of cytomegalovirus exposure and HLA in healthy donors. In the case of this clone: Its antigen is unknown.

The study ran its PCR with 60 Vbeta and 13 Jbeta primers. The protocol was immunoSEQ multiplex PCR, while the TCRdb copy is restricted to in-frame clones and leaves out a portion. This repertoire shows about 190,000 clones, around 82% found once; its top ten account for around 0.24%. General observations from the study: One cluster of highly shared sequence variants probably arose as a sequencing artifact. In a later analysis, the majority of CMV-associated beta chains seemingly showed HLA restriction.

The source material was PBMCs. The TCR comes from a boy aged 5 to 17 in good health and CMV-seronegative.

CDR3 sequence reads: CASSVASGSEQYF. CDR3 coding DNA: TGTGCCAGCAGCGTAGCTTCGGGGTCCGAGCAGTACTTC. V is TRBV9 and J is TRBJ2-7, with D possibly being TRBD2 (5 bases). This CDR3 comprises 13 residues. Looked up from germline, CDR1 is SGDLS and CDR2 is YYNGEE. Trimming removed 0 bases at V and 6 bases at J, with 10 bases between.